These 26 T cell receptor beta chains were all obtained from the same sample, sequenced in a study of blood T cells in healthy people across ages. Using a J-beta primer mix together with a sample-barcoded 5' primer, a second PCR was run for about 6 to 11 cycles. TCRdb independently ran MiXCR on the 5' RACE reads; one entry per CDR3 protein. The data contain 2 million or so distinct CDR3 sequences, just under 50% of them seen just once; the ten biggest clones take up 2% to 2.5%. Sequencing was done on a sample of blood. The receptors shown here come from a woman aged 40 to 55 in good health.

J is TRBJ1-5 and V is TRBV16; TRBD1 is a possible D gene (5 bases). V lost 4 bases and J 0 bases, leaving 13 bases between the germline ends. The length of the CDR3 is 16 residues. CDR1 and CDR2 (germline): KGHSY, FQNENV. This CDR3 reads CASSPKGTDSNQPQHF. The CDR3 DNA reads TGTGCCAGCAGCCCTAAGGGGACGGATAGCAATCAGCCCCAGCATTTT.

The rearrangement joins TRBV5-1 to TRBJ2-7, with a tentative D call TRBD1 (6 bases). V was pared by 4 bases and J by 12 bases, with 17 bases between. This CDR3 has 12 residues. From germline, CDR1 is SGHRS and CDR2 YFSETQ. The CDR3 DNA reads as TGCGCCAGCAGCCTTGGGCAACAGGGTTGGTACTTC. Translation: CASSLGQQGWYF.

V usage is TRBV7-2 and J usage is TRBJ2-7; TRBD2 matches 10 bases. The CDR3 has 16 residues. With 5 bases clipped from V and 3 bases from J, the junction kept 10 bases outside the gene matches. Germline V CDR1 and CDR2: SGHTA, FQGNSA. The CDR3 DNA follows: TGTGCCAGCAGCCCAAGCGGGGGGGCCCCGCTCTACGAGCAGTACTTC. Translation gives CASSPSGGAPLYEQYF. Full variable domain (outside the CDR3, taken from reference TRBV7-2 and TRBJ2-7): GAGVSQSPSNKVTEKGKDVELRCDPISGHTALYWYRQSLGQGLEFLIYFQGNSAPDKSGLPSDRFSAERTGGSVSTLTIQRTQQEDSAVYLCASSPSGGAPLYEQYFGPGTRLTVT.

The J gene is TRBJ2-7, the V gene TRBV4-3; 7 bases fit TRBD2. The DNA end is more similar to TRBJ2-5, so the J call may be wrong. Germline-derived CDR1 and CDR2 are LGHNA and YSLEER. The CDR3 loop spans 17 amino acids. This CDR3 is CASSPDGERGGLKTQYF. The DNA for the CDR3 is TGCGCCAGCAGCCCCGACGGGGAGCGGGGCGGGTTAAAGACCCAGTACTTC.

V is TRBV5-1 and J is TRBJ2-1; 7 nucleotides agree with TRBD1. The V segment lost 2 bases and the J segment 6 bases; nucleotides outside the gene matches: 5. This CDR3 region has 14 residues. Germline lookup yields CDR1 SGHRS and CDR2 YFSETQ. The CDR3 DNA is TGCGCCAGCAGCTTTGGGGACAGAAGCAATGAGCAGTTCTTC. Translating it yields CASSFGDRSNEQFF. The full variable domain, completed using reference TRBV5-1 and TRBJ2-1, is KAGVTQTPRYLIKTRGQQVTLSCSPISGHRSVSWYQQTPGQGLQFLFEYFSETQRNKGNFPGRFSGRQFSNSRSEMNVSTLELGDSALYLCASSFGDRSNEQFFGPGTRLTVL.

This chain connects TRBV20-1 to TRBJ1-2; no clear D. The CDR3 has 11 amino acids. The germline V gene has CDR1 DFQATT and CDR2 SNEGSKA (reference sequence). The ends were cut back, 6 bases at V and 5 bases at J, with 10 bases in the middle. CDR3 region: CSATSMYGYTF. The CDR3 DNA follows: TGCAGTGCCACGAGCATGTATGGCTACACCTTC.

The chain has TRBV10-3 and TRBJ2-3; D uncertain. The germline gives CDR1 ENHRY, CDR2 SYGVKD. V was trimmed by 6 bases and J by 9 bases, leaving 22 bases between them. The CDR3 totals 15 residues. The CDR3 nucleotides read TGTGCCATCAGGGTCGGAGATATGGCTATCGGGACGCAGTATTTT. Translated: CAIRVGDMAIGTQYF.

The V gene is TRBV20-1, the J gene TRBJ2-1, with a weak D call TRBD2 (5 bases). The CDR3 is 16 amino acids. Looked up from germline, CDR1 is DFQATT and CDR2 is SNEGSKA (reference sequence). V gave up 6 bases and J gave up 0 bases, with 18 bases separating them. CDR3 sequence (DNA): TGCAGTGCGCAGACCCGCGGGCGGACCTCCTACAATGAGCAGTTCTTC. Translated: CSAQTRGRTSYNEQFF.

This clonotype was counted only a few times. The rearrangement links TRBV4-3 to TRBJ2-1, with unresolved D. Germline CDR1 and CDR2: LGHNA and YSLEER. V shed 6 bases and J shed 5 bases, with 14 bases lying between them. This CDR3 is 14 amino acids long. This chain's CDR3 is CASSSHWRNNEQFF. The CDR3 coding sequence is TGCGCCAGCAGTTCCCATTGGCGGAACAATGAGCAGTTCTTC.

This clonotype was seen only once. The gene calls are TRBV20-1 and TRBJ2-3; 8 bases match TRBD1. Trimming removed 1 base from V and 4 bases from J; junction bases left unmatched: 7. CDR3 length: 15 residues. The germline gives CDR1 DFQATT, CDR2 SNEGSKA (reference sequence). The CDR3 bases are TGCAGTGCTAGAGTATCTCAGGGGGCCCCAGATACGCAGTATTTT. As protein: CSARVSQGAPDTQYF.

The rearrangement links TRBV12-3 or TRBV12-4 to TRBJ2-5; D call uncertain. CDR3 length: 14 residues. V lost 0 bases and J lost 5, with 10 bases in between. The CDR3 DNA reads TGTGCCAGCAGTTTAGCCTCCGTCTACGAGACCCAGTACTTC. Amino acids: CASSLASVYETQYF.

The V call is TRBV9, the J call TRBJ2-5, with D perhaps TRBD2 (6 bases). Deletions cut 4 bases from V and 5 bases from J, with 12 bases between. Per the germline V gene, CDR1 is SGDLS and CDR2 is YYNGEE. The CDR3 has 13 amino acids. The CDR3 region is CASSSGVRETQYF. CDR3 DNA: TGTGCCAGCAGCTCGGGGGTGAGGGAGACCCAGTACTTC.

V is TRBV19 and J is TRBJ2-4; TRBD2 aligns across 7 bases. CDR3 length: 14 amino acids. From germline, CDR1 is LNHDA and CDR2 SQIVND (reference sequence). J gave up 9 bases and V 2 bases, and 7 bases lay outside the gene matches. The CDR3 is CASSIMPGGAIQYF. The CDR3 DNA reads as TGTGCCAGTAGTATAATGCCGGGGGGTGCCATTCAGTACTTC.

This chain uses TRBV6-5 with TRBJ2-1, with D perhaps matching TRBD2 (5 bases). Germline values: CDR1 MNHEY, CDR2 SVGAGI. With 6 bases removed from V and 1 base from J, the gap between germline ends came to 13 bases. CDR3 length: 15 amino acids. In DNA form, the CDR3 reads TGTGCCAGCAGACCTACTAGTTATTCCTACAATGAGCAGTTCTTC. It codes for CASRPTSYSYNEQFF.

The rearrangement uses TRBV24-1 and TRBJ2-6; D is unresolved. Germline loops: CDR1 KGHDR, CDR2 SFDVKD. Trimming removed 5 bases from V and 1 base from J, with 11 bases in between. The CDR3 covers 16 residues. The CDR3 here is CATSATRASGANVLTF. In DNA form, the CDR3 reads TGTGCCACCAGTGCAACTCGCGCTTCTGGGGCCAACGTCCTGACTTTC.

V gene TRBV5-1 combines with J gene TRBJ2-7; no definite D call. Between the trimmed V and J ends, which lost 0 bases and 3 bases, there was a span of 7 bases. CDR1 is SGHRS and CDR2 is YFSETQ in the germline V gene. This CDR3 spans 13 amino acids. CDR3 DNA sequence: TGCGCCAGCAGCTTGGTGAGCCACTACGAGCAGTACTTC. Its protein product is CASSLVSHYEQYF.

This clonotype was observed a handful of times. The rearrangement links TRBV7-3 to TRBJ2-1, with 11 bases lining up with TRBD1. The CDR3 sequence is 17 residues long. Germline V gene lookup returns CDR1 SGHTA and CDR2 FQGTGA. The V segment lost 5 bases and the J segment 1 base; nucleotides outside the gene matches: 7. As DNA, the CDR3 is TGTGCCAGCAGCCCAAGGGGGACAGGGGGTTCCTACAATGAGCAGTTCTTC. Its protein is CASSPRGTGGSYNEQFF.

The chain recombines TRBV20-1 with TRBJ2-1; tentatively, D is TRBD2 (6 bases). CDR3 size: 14 residues. Trimming removed 6 bases from V and 6 bases from J, with 18 bases in between. Looked up from germline, CDR1 is DFQATT and CDR2 is SNEGSKA (reference sequence). As DNA, the CDR3 is TGCAGTGCGGCAGCTTCGATGGGGGGCAATGAGCAGTTCTTC. Translating it yields CSAAASMGGNEQFF.

This chain connects TRBV18 to TRBJ2-3; no clear D. This CDR3 is 14 amino acids long. Trimming shortened V by 4 bases and J by 5 bases, and 13 bases separated the two germline ends. Per the germline V gene, CDR1 is KGHSH and CDR2 is LQKENI. The CDR3 bases are TGTGCCAGCTCACGCGAAAGTTTGGTAGATACGCAGTATTTT. This translates into CASSRESLVDTQYF. The whole variable domain, remainder taken from reference TRBV18 and TRBJ2-3, is NAGVMQNPRHLVRRRGQEARLRCSPMKGHSHVYWYRQLPEEGLKFMVYLQKENIIDESGMPKERFSAEFPKEGPSILRIQQVVRGDSAAYFCASSRESLVDTQYFGPGTRLTVL.

The chain carries TRBV5-1 and TRBJ2-7, with 10 bases matching TRBD2. V was pared by 4 bases and J by 4 bases, with 11 bases of the junction left unmatched. This CDR3 region has 16 residues. Germline-derived CDR1 and CDR2 are SGHRS and YFSETQ. This CDR3 is CASSPELAGGKYEQYF. The CDR3 bases are TGCGCCAGCAGCCCGGAGTTAGCGGGGGGAAAATACGAGCAGTACTTC.

The genes are TRBV6-1 and TRBJ2-1, with 14 positions matching TRBD2. CDR3 length: 17 residues. CDR1 is MNHNS and CDR2 is SASEGT in the germline V gene. V shed 8 bases and J 2 bases; nucleotides not matched to a gene: 8. CDR3 amino acids: CASGGTSGGHTYNEQFF. CDR3 in DNA: TGTGCCAGCGGAGGGACTAGCGGGGGTCATACCTACAATGAGCAGTTCTTC.

The chain links TRBV6-2 or TRBV6-3 to TRBJ2-2; possibly TRBD1 for D (6 bases). The V end was cut by 6 bases, the J end by 4 bases, with 12 bases between. The CDR3 covers 14 residues. Per germline, CDR1 MNHEY and CDR2 SVGEGT. The CDR3 here is CASRRDTITGELFF. CDR3 DNA: TGTGCCAGCAGAAGGGACACCATCACCGGGGAGCTGTTTTTT.

The chain carries TRBV6-5 and TRBJ2-7, with a tentative D call TRBD2 (6 bases). Trimming shortened V by 4 bases and J by 2 bases, and 12 bases separated the two germline ends. CDR1 is MNHEY, CDR2 SVGAGI, per germline. The CDR3 sequence is 14 residues long. CDR3 bases: TGTGCCAGCAGTTCGGCAGGGAGGCCCTACGAGCAGTACTTC. It specifies CASSSAGRPYEQYF.

The CDR3 reads CASSPRRQGASPNYGYTF. The CDR3 DNA reads as TGTGCCAGCAGTCCCCGCCGACAGGGGGCGAGCCCTAACTATGGCTACACCTTC. V gene TRBV12-3 or TRBV12-4 combines with J gene TRBJ1-2; 10 nucleotides match TRBD1. There are 18 residues in the CDR3. After removal of 5 bases from V and 0 bases from J, the junction contained 12 bases not matched to a gene.

In its sample, this clonotype was seen a few times. The V gene is TRBV6-5, the J gene TRBJ2-1; 8 positions match TRBD1. V lost 2 bases to trimming and J lost 6 bases; unmatched junction nucleotides: 3. This CDR3 has 14 residues. Per germline, CDR1 MNHEY and CDR2 SVGAGI. The CDR3 nucleotides read TGTGCCAGCAGTTACGGGACAGGCCCCAATGAGCAGTTCTTC. It translates to CASSYGTGPNEQFF.

V and J are TRBV6-5 and TRBJ1-2; 9 nucleotides line up with TRBD1. The germline V gene encodes CDR1 MNHEY and CDR2 SVGAGI. The V gene end was trimmed by 3 bases and the J gene end by 3 bases; junction bases not matched to a gene: 5. The CDR3 consists of 15 residues. The chain's CDR3 is CASSYGTGIDYGYTF. The CDR3, as DNA: TGTGCCAGCAGTTATGGGACAGGGATTGACTATGGCTACACCTTC.